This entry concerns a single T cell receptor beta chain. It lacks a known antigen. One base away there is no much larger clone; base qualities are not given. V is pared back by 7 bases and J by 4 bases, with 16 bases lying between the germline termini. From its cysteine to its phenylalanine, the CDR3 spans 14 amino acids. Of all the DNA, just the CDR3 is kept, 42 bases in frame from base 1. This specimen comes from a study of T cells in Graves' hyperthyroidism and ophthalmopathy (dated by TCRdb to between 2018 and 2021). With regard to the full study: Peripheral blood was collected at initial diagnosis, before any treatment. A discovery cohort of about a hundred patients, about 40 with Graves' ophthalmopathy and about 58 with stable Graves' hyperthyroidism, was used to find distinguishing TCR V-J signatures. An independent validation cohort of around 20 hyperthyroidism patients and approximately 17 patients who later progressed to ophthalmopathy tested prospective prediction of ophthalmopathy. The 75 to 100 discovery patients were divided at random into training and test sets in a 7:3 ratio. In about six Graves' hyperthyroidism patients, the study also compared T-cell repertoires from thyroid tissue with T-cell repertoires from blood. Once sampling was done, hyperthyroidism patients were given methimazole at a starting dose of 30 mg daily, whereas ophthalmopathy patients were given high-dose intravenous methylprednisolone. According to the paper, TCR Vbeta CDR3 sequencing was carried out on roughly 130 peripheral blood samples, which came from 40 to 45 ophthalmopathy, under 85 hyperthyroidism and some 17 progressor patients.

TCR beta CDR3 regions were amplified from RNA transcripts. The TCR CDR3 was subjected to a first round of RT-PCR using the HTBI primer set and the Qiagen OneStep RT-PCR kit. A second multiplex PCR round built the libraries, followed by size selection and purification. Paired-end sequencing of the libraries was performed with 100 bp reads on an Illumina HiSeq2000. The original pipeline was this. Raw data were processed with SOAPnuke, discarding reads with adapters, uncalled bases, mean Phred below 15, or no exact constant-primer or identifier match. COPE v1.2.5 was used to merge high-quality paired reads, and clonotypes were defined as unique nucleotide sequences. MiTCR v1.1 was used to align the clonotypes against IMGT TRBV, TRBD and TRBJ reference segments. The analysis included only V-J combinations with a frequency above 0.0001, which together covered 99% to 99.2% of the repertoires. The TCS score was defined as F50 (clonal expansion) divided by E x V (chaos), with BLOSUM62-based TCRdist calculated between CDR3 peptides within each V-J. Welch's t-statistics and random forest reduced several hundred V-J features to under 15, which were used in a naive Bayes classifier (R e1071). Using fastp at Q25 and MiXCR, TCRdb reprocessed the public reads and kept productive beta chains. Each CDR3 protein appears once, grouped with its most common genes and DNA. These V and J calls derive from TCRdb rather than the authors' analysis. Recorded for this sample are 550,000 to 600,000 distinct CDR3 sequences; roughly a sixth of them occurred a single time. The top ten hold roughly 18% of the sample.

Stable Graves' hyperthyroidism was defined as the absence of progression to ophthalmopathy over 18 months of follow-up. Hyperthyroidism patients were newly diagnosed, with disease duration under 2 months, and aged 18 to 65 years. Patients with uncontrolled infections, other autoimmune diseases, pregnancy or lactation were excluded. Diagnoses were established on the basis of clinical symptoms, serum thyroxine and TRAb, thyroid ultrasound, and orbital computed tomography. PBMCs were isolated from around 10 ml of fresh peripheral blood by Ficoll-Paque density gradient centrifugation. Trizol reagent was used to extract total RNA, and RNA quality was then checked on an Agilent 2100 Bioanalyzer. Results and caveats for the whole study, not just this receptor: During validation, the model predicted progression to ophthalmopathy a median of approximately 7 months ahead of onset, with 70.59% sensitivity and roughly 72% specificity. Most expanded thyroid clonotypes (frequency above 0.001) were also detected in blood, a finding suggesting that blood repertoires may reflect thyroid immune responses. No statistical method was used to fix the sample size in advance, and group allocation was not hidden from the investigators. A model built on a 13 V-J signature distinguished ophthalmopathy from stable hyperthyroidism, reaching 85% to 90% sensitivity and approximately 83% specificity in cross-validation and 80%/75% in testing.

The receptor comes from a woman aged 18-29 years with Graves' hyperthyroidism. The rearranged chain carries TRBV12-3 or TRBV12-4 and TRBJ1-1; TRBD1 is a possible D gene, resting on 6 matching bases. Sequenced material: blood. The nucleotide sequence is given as TGTGCCAGCATCTTTCAGGGGTCCGGCACTGAAGCTTTCTTT. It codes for CASIFQGSGTEAFF.